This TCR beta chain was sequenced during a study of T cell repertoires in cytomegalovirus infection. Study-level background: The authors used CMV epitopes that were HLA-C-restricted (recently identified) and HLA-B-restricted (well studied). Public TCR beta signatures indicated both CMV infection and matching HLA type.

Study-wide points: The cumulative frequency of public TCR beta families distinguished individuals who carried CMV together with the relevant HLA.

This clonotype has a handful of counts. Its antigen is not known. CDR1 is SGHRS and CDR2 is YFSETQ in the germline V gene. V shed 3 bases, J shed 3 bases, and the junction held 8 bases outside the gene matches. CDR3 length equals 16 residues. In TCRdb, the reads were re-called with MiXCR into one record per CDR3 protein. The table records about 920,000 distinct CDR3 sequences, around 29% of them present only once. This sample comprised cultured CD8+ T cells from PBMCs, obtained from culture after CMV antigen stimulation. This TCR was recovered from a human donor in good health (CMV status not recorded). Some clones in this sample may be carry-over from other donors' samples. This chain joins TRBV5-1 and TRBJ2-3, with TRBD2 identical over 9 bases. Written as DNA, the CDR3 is TGCGCCAGCAGCTGGATTAGCGGGGGTTCGACAGATACGCAGTATTTT. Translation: CASSWISGGSTDTQYF.